A selection of T cell receptor beta chains follows, all from one sample in a study of blood T cells in healthy people across ages. TCRdb reprocessed the 5' RACE reads with MiXCR, giving one entry per CDR3 protein. The table has approximately 790,000 distinct CDR3 sequences, about 62% seen once. Specimen: blood. The receptors stem from a man aged 25 to 45 in good health. CDR3s include the opening cysteine and the closing phenylalanine or tryptophan. D genes are given only for firm matches. Rows may omit the clone size; those that give it use once, few, many or a size class.

TRBV6-1	TRBD1	NA	TRBJ2-1	TGTGCCAGCACTCTTGACAGGGGGTACAATGAGCAGTTCTTC	CASTLDRGYNEQFF
TRBV5-1	NA	NA	TRBJ2-5	TGCGCCAGCAGCCTCGGCCAGTCTGGAGAGACCCGGTACTTC	CASSLGQSGETRYF
TRBV21-1	NA	NA	TRBJ2-1	TGTGCCAGCAGCAAAACTACGGCAACAGGGGGGAATGAGCAGTTCTTC	CASSKTTATGGNEQFF
TRBV11-2	TRBD1	NA	TRBJ1-2	TGTGCCAGCAGCCCGACAGGGACGTCTTGGGGCTACACCTTC	CASSPTGTSWGYTF
TRBV10-3	NA	NA	TRBJ2-3	TGTGCCACGGTCCCATCTAGCGGCACAGATACGCAGTATTTT	CATVPSSGTDTQYF
TRBV5-1	TRBD1	NA	TRBJ1-2	TGCGCCAGCAGCCTGGGACAGGTTAAGGACTATGGCTACACCTTC	CASSLGQVKDYGYTF
TRBV20-1	TRBD2	NA	TRBJ2-1	TGCAGTGCTAGAGATCGTCTAGCGGGGCACTACAATGAGCAGTTCTTC	CSARDRLAGHYNEQFF
TRBV9	NA	NA	TRBJ2-4	TGTGCCAGCAGCGTAACAGACAATATAGCCAAAAACATTCAGTACTTC	CASSVTDNIAKNIQYF
TRBV6-6	NA	few	TRBJ1-2	TGTGCCAGCAGCCCCGAGGGGGGCGAAGTGGGTGGCTACACCTTC	CASSPEGGEVGGYTF
TRBV7-9	NA	NA	TRBJ1-2	TGTGCCAGCAGCTTAGATTGGGGGACGGCTGGCTACACCTTC	CASSLDWGTAGYTF
TRBV6-5	NA	NA	TRBJ1-2	TGTGCCAGCAGCACCGACATCTACTATGGCTACACCTTC	CASSTDIYYGYTF
TRBV5-1	NA	once	TRBJ2-5	TGCGCCAGCAGCCCAGGATCCACCCTACAGGGTCAAGAGACCCAGTACTTC	CASSPGSTLQGQETQYF
TRBV7-2	NA	NA	TRBJ2-1	TGTGCCAGTAGGTTCTACTCCTACAATGAGCAGTTCTTC	CASRFYSYNEQFF
TRBV27	NA	NA	TRBJ1-2	TGTGCCAGCAGTCCCTACCGACTCAACCAGGTGGGCTATGGCTACACCTTC	CASSPYRLNQVGYGYTF
TRBV4-2	NA	few	TRBJ2-7	TGTGCCAGCAGCCAAGACCGGGCCGCGGGCGAGCAGTACTTC	CASSQDRAAGEQYF
TRBV29-1	TRBD2	NA	TRBJ2-5	TGCAGCGTTGAAGGTCCCGCTAGCGGGGAGGGGTTTAAGAGAGAGACCCAGTACTTC	CSVEGPASGEGFKRETQYF